The 10 T cell receptor beta chains below come from one sample, sequenced in a study of regulatory T cells in long-lasting Graves disease. For TCR beta, libraries came from iRepertoire HTBI primers and Arm-PCR of CDR3 regions. MiXCR, run by TCRdb on the multiplex PCR reads, gives a single entry per CDR3 protein. The table has about 440,000 distinct CDR3 sequences, more than 13% seen once. Stated time point: newly diagnosed GD, antithyroid drugs for less than 3 months. RNA isolated from PBMCs was used to make the TCR library. Another study also made use of these data, one on T cells in Graves' hyperthyroidism and ophthalmopathy.

The specimen was peripheral blood mononuclear cells (PBMCs), collected at new diagnosis, from a patient treated with antithyroid drugs. The origin of the receptors is a woman in her twenties or thirties with Graves disease.

This clonotype was counted many times. V usage is TRBV28 and J usage is TRBJ2-3; TRBD2 agrees at 8 bases. Germline lookup yields CDR1 MDHEN and CDR2 SYDVKM. The CDR3 covers 14 residues. The trim removed 5 bases at V and 5 bases at J, leaving 6 bases unmatched. CDR3 in amino acids: CASSQAGGKDTQYF. The CDR3, as DNA: TGTGCCAGCAGTCAGGCGGGAGGTAAAGATACGCAGTATTTT.

A single count supports this clonotype. The V and J genes are TRBV6-1 and TRBJ1-6; perhaps TRBD1 as D (5 bases). CDR1 and CDR2 from the germline V gene are MNHNS and SASEGT. The CDR3 covers 14 residues. Trimming left V 4 bases short and J 5 bases short, with 9 bases between. The CDR3 here is CASSVGRDNSPLHF. CDR3 DNA sequence: TGTGCCAGCAGTGTGGGGCGGGATAATTCACCCCTCCACTTT.

This clonotype was counted at least ten times. The gene calls are TRBV12-3 or TRBV12-4 and TRBJ2-1; TRBD2 matches at 9 bases. V dropped 7 bases and J dropped 0; count of bases not matched to a gene: 13. The CDR3 loop spans 18 amino acids. The CDR3 here is CASTLGLAGFSSYNEQFF. The CDR3 nucleotides are TGTGCCAGCACCCTTGGGCTAGCGGGATTTAGCTCCTACAATGAGCAGTTCTTC.

This clonotype was detected a few times. The genes are TRBV7-9 and TRBJ1-1; D perhaps matches TRBD1 (6 bases). This CDR3 has 13 amino acids. Germline V gene data show CDR1 as SEHNR and CDR2 as FQNEAQ (reference sequence). The V end was cut by 8 bases, the J end by 6 bases, with 16 bases between. The CDR3, as DNA: TGTGCCAGCGACGGGACAAAAGGACCTGAAGCTTTCTTT. It codes for CASDGTKGPEAFF.

This clonotype was seen at least ten times. The rearrangement uses TRBV12-3 or TRBV12-4 and TRBJ2-1, with D possibly matching TRBD2 (6 bases). With 6 bases removed from V and 0 bases from J, the gap between germline ends came to 18 bases. The length of the CDR3 is 17 residues. The CDR3 reads CASRPPLAISSYNEQFF. CDR3 nucleotides: TGTGCCAGCAGGCCCCCCCTAGCGATTAGCTCCTACAATGAGCAGTTCTTC.

This sequence joins TRBV20-1 and TRBJ1-5, with D possibly matching TRBD1 (5 bases). Germline CDR1 and CDR2: DFQATT and SNEGSKA (reference sequence). This CDR3 contains 15 residues. The V and J ends lost 4 bases and 3 bases respectively, with 16 bases between them. CDR3 protein: CSATLGANTNQPQHF. The CDR3, as DNA: TGCAGTGCTACCCTAGGGGCAAACACCAATCAGCCCCAGCATTTT.

This clonotype was seen at least ten times. The rearrangement joins TRBV5-1 to TRBJ2-2, with D maybe TRBD1 (6 bases). The CDR3 consists of 14 residues. The germline V gene encodes CDR1 SGHRS and CDR2 YFSETQ. Trimming pared 6 bases from V and 4 bases from J, leaving 13 bases between. The CDR3 protein is CASTGTTGTGELFF. The CDR3 DNA follows: TGCGCCAGCACCGGGACAACCGGCACCGGGGAGCTGTTTTTT. The complete variable domain, with remaining parts taken from reference TRBV5-1 and TRBJ2-2, reads KAGVTQTPRYLIKTRGQQVTLSCSPISGHRSVSWYQQTPGQGLQFLFEYFSETQRNKGNFPGRFSGRQFSNSRSEMNVSTLELGDSALYLCASTGTTGTGELFFGEGSRLTVL.

The CDR3 DNA sequence: TGTGCCAGCAGCTCAGATGGGGATTGGGCCTACGAGCAGTACTTC. It is translated as CASSSDGDWAYEQYF. The chain has TRBV9 and TRBJ2-7; D ambiguous. The V gene's germline CDR1 is SGDLS and CDR2 YYNGEE. The CDR3 loop spans 15 amino acids. Trimming left V 4 bases short and J 2 bases short, with 16 bases between.

At least ten counts were recorded for this clonotype. The V and J genes are TRBV5-1 and TRBJ2-1, with 9 positions matching TRBD2. The V and J ends lost 4 bases and 7 bases, in that order; junction bases with no gene match: 12. Germline loops: CDR1 SGHRS, CDR2 YFSETQ. The CDR3 is 16 amino acids. The CDR3 reads CASSPDSGRSRNEQFF. The DNA of the CDR3 is TGCGCCAGCAGCCCCGATAGCGGGAGATCGAGGAATGAGCAGTTCTTC.

For this clonotype: A much larger clone differs by one base, so this may be a read error. This is likely a read error, given that the CDR3 carries no conserved phenylalanine or tryptophan at its end. The chain recombines TRBV20-1 with TRBJ2-1, with 11 nucleotides matching TRBD2. CDR1 and CDR2 from the germline V gene are DFQATT and SNEGSKA (reference sequence). The CDR3 contains 14 residues. The CDR3 protein is CSVVGTSGYNEQFS. CDR3 nucleotides: TGCAGCGTCGTAGGGACTAGCGGTTACAATGAGCAGTTCTCC.